The clone carrying this T cell receptor beta chain was observed a handful of times. Its matching antigen is unknown. The germline V gene has CDR1 DFQATT and CDR2 SNEGSKA (reference sequence). The CDR3 is 16 amino acids. V was shortened by 4 bases and J by 0 bases, with 18 bases between the two germline ends. A second about 7 to 12 cycle PCR used barcoded and J-beta primers. TCRdb processed the 5' RACE reads anew with MiXCR; each CDR3 protein has one entry. The data contain nearly 800,000 distinct CDR3 sequences, 20% to 25% of them singletons. This specimen comes from a study of blood T cells in healthy people across ages. Study conclusions and caveats: Diversity figures based on one million T cells were deemed too low. Both higher diversity and more naive CD4+ cells marked long-lived donors when set against aged donors. What prevented conclusive comparison of naive and antigen-experienced cells was that PBMCs were unsorted.

These data were also reused for a study on T cells of mothers and their children.

Sample: blood. The clonotype was recovered from a boy aged 5-17 years in good health. The J gene is TRBJ1-1, the V gene TRBV20-1; perhaps TRBD1 as D (6 bases). The CDR3 bases are TGCAGTGCTACGAGTTTCGGGGGCTTCATGAACACTGAAGCTTTCTTT. Its translation is CSATSFGGFMNTEAFF.